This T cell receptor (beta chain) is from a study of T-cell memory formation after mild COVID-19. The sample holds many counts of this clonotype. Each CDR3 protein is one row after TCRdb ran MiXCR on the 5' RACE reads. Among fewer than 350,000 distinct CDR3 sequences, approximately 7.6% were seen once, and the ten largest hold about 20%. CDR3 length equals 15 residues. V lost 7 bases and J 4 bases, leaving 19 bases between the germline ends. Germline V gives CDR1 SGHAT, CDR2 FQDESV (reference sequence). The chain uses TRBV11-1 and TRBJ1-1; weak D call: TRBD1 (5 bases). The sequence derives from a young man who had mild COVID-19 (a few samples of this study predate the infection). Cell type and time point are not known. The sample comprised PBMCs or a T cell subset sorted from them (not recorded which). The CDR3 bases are TGTGCCAGCACCCCCGGAGGCAGGGTGCTCACTGAAGCTTTCTTT. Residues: CASTPGGRVLTEAFF.